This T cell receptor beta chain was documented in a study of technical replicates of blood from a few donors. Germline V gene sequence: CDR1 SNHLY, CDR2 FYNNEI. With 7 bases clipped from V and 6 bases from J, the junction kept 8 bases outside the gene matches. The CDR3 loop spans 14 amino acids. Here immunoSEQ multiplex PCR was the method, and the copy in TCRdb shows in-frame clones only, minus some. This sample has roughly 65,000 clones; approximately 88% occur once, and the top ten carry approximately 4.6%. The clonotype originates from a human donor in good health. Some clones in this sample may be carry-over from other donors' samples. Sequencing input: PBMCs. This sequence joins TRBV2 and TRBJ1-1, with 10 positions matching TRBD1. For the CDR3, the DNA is TGTGCCAGCACAACTAGGGGGACAGGGGCTGAAGCTTTCTTT. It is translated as CASTTRGTGAEAFF.